The clone carrying this TCR beta chain occurred a few times. Antigen: not known. TCRdb redid the calling of the reads with MiXCR, one entry per CDR3 protein. This repertoire shows more than 350,000 distinct CDR3 sequences, 31% found once; its top ten account for about an eighth. This sample is part of a study of T cell repertoires in cytomegalovirus infection. Background on the study: TCR beta signatures that were public indicated CMV infection and matching HLA type.

There are 15 residues in the CDR3. Germline V CDR1 and CDR2: SGHVS, FNYEAQ. Deletions cut 1 base from V and 4 bases from J, with 10 bases between. General study points: There were HLA-C-restricted CMV-specific TCR beta clonotypes dominating the ex vivo response. The cumulative frequency of public TCR beta families identified carriers of CMV plus the relevant HLA.

This sequence joins TRBV7-6 and TRBJ2-2, with D possibly TRBD1 on 5 matching bases. The origin of this receptor is a human donor in good health (CMV status not recorded). Some clones in this sample may be carry-over from other donors' samples. Sequenced sample: PBMCs. Here the CDR3 reads CASSLVGQTTGELFF. Written as DNA, the CDR3 is TGTGCCAGCAGCTTAGTAGGACAAACCACCGGGGAGCTGTTTTTT.